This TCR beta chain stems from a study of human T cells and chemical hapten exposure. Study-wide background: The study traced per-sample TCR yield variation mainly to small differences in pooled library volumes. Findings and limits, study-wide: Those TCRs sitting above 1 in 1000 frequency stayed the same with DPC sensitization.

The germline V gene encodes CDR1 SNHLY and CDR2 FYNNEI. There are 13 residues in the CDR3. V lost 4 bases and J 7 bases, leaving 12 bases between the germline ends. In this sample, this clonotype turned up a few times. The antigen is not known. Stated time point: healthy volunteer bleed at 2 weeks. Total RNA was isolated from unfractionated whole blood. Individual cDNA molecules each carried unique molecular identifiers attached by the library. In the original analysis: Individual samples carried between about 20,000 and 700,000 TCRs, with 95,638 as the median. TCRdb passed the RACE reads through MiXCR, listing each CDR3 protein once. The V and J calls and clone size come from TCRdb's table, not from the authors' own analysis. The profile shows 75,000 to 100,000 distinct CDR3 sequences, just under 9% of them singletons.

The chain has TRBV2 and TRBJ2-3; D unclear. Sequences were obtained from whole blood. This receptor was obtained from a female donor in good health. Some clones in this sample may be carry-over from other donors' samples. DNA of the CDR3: TGTGCCAGCAGTGTGGGCCTTATGAATACGCAGTATTTT. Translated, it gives CASSVGLMNTQYF.